This entry features one T cell receptor beta chain sequence. This sample stems from a study of CD8 T cell repertoires and HIV-1 epitope variants. Overall study context: Controls included no peptide, Ebola AY9 epitope, and a CMV, EBV, flu pool.

V was pared by 4 bases and J by 4 bases, with 21 bases between. CDR1 is SGHRS and CDR2 is YFSETQ in the germline V gene. CDR3 length: 17 residues. Profiling relied on immunoSEQ multiplex PCR, and the TCRdb table lists in-frame clones only, not all of them. The profile shows some 87,000 clones, around 75% of them singletons. This sequence was found in a male donor with HIV. The specimen was uncultured baseline CD8+ T cells from peripheral blood mononuclear cells (PBMCs). The gene calls are TRBV5-1 and TRBJ1-3; D may be TRBD1 (5 bases). The CDR3 region has the DNA TGCGCCAGCAGCCCAGAGATATATGGGGCGCGGGGAAACACCATATATTTT. Translation gives CASSPEIYGARGNTIYF.